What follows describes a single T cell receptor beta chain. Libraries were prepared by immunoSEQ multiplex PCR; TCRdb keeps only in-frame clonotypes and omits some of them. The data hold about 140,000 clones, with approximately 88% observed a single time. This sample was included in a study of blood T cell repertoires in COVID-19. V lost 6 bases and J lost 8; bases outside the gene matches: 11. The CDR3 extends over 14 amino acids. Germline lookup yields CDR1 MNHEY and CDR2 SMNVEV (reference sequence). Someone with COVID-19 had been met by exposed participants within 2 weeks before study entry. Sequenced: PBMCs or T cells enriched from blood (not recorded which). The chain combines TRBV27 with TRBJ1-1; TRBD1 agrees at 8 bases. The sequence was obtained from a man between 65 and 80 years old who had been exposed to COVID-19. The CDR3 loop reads CASRSGTGFLEAFF. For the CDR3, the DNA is TGTGCCAGCAGATCCGGGACAGGTTTTTTAGAAGCTTTCTTT.